The clone carrying this T cell receptor (beta chain) was observed many times. V trimming: 4 bases; J trimming: 5 bases; junction bases outside the gene matches: 5. This CDR3 region has 14 residues. Germline V lookup: CDR1 SEHNR, CDR2 FQNEAQ (reference sequence). For the library, individual cDNA molecules each received unique molecular identifiers. TCRdb reprocessed the RACE reads via MiXCR and lists one record per CDR3 protein. Counted here are roughly 130,000 distinct CDR3 sequences, about 11% occurring once; the ten biggest clones make up around 2.4%. The time point denotes: patch test 3, about 24 weeks after DPC sensitization. Indicated treatment: therapeutic diphenylcyclopropenone sensitization with weekly scalp DPC. Ahead of each patch test application, blood was drawn. These data originate in a study of human T cells and chemical hapten exposure. Study-wide background: A mostly female patient group had alopecia areata, totalis or universalis. Variation in per-sample TCR yields came mainly from small pooled library volume differences.

The receptor was isolated from a woman aged 45-59 years with alopecia areata. Some clones in this sample may be carry-over from other donors' samples. The rearrangement links TRBV7-9 to TRBJ2-5, with 9 nucleotides matching TRBD1. The source material was whole blood, sampled in connection with sensitization to the hapten diphenylcyclopropenone (DPC). The CDR3: CASSWGQGRETQYF. DNA of the CDR3: TGTGCCAGCAGCTGGGGACAGGGTCGGGAGACCCAGTACTTC.